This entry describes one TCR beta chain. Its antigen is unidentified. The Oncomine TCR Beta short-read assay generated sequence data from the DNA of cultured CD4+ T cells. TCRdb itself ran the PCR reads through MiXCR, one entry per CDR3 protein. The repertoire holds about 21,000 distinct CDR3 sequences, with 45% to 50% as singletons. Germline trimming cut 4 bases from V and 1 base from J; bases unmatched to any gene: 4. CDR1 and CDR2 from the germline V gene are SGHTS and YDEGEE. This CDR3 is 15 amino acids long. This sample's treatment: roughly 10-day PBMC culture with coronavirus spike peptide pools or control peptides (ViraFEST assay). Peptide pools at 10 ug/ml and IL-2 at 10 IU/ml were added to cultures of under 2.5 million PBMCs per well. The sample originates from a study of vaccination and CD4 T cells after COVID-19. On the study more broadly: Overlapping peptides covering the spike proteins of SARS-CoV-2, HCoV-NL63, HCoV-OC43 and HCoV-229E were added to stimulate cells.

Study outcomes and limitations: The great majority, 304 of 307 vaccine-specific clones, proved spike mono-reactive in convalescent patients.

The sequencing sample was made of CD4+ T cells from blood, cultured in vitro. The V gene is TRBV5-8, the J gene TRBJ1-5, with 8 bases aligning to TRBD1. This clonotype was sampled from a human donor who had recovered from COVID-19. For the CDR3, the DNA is TGTGCCAGCAGCGTGGACAGGGCGAGCAATCAGCCCCAGCATTTT. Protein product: CASSVDRASNQPQHF.